This note documents a single T cell receptor beta chain sequence. The authors' processing: For nucleated cells, counts were estimated from reference gene primer amplification. The protocol was immunoSEQ multiplex PCR, while the TCRdb copy is restricted to in-frame clones and leaves out a portion. Clonal size and the V and J genes are those of that table, whereas D and trimming came from the DNA. Of about 110,000 clones in the sample, 60% to 85% were seen once. The data belong to a study of blood T cell repertoires in COVID-19. Study at large: From T cells, B-cell-depleted T cells, or PBMCs came the material, which was cDNA or gDNA.

This TCR derives from a man between 65 and 80 years old with acute or convalescent COVID-19. The material sequenced was peripheral blood.

Written as DNA, the CDR3 is TGTGCCAGCAGTCAGAAATACGAGCAGTACTTC. It yields the protein CASSQKYEQYF. The chain links TRBV12-3 or TRBV12-4 to TRBJ2-7; unclear D gene. The germline V and J ends were trimmed by 5 bases and 4 bases, with 6 bases remaining between them. The CDR3 is 11 amino acids.